This T cell receptor (beta chain) appears in the sequencing data of a study of cytomegalovirus exposure and HLA in healthy donors. Looking at the study overall: Among about 380 genotyped donors, more than 65% fell in the Caucasian-associated ancestry cluster. Study conclusions and caveats: Later analysis associated a missense DCLRE1C variant with TCR beta V- and J-gene trimming. Presence/absence analyses treated sequencing depth as roughly uniform across donors. In a later analysis, HLA-associated beta chains showed higher expansion and lower generation probabilities than comparable chains.

This clone was counted a few times. Its specificity is unknown. The PCR had 60 Vbeta and 13 Jbeta primers. Method: immunoSEQ multiplex PCR; TCRdb's copy keeps in-frame clones and lacks some. The table lists 75,000 to 95,000 clones, about 87% of them singletons. The V and J ends lost 7 bases and 0 bases respectively, with 10 bases between them. This CDR3 contains 15 residues. Germline V CDR1 and CDR2: MNHEY, SMNVEV (reference sequence). The sample consisted of PBMCs. This clonotype originated in a man aged 18 to 30 in good health and CMV-seronegative. This chain joins TRBV27 and TRBJ2-6; D unclear. In DNA form, the CDR3 reads TGTGCCAGCAAATGGAGCCACTCTGGGGCCAACGTCCTGACTTTC. Its translation: CASKWSHSGANVLTF.